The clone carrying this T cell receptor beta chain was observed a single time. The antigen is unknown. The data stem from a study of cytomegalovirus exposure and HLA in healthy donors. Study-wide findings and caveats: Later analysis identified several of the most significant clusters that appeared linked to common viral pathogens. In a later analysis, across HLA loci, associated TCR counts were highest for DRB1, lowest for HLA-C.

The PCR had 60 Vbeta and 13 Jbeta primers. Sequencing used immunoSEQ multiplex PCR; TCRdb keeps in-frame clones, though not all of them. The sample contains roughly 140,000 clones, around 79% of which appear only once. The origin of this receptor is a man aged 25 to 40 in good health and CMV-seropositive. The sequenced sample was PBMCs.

The CDR3 loop is CASSARLAGGHNEQFF. CDR3 nucleotides: TGTGCCAGCAGCGCGAGACTAGCGGGAGGCCACAATGAGCAGTTCTTC. The chain recombines TRBV7-9 with TRBJ2-1, with TRBD2 matching 13 bases. This CDR3 comprises 16 residues. Trimming removed 5 bases from V and 5 bases from J; junction bases left unmatched: 6. CDR1 and CDR2 (germline): SEHNR, FQNEAQ (reference sequence).